This T cell receptor (beta chain) stems from a study of T cells in localized non-small cell lung cancer. Study-wide points: Measurement of T cell clonality placed uninvolved adjacent lung highest, above the level in tumor.

Points on this clone: Its antigen is still unknown.

The repertoire was sequenced with immunoSEQ multiplex PCR; TCRdb's copy has only in-frame clones and lacks some. The sample consists of 15,000 to 25,000 clones, 80% to 95% of them appearing once. The receptor was isolated from a male donor older than 55 with stage I squamous cell lung carcinoma. The sample consisted of peripheral blood, taken before any cancer treatment.

CDR3 bases: TGTGCCAGCGGGGCAGGGGTGAGGACCGGGGAGCTGTTTTTT. Translation: CASGAGVRTGELFF. The chain joins TRBV7-2 to TRBJ2-2; D may be TRBD1 (6 bases). The CDR3 contains 14 residues. Germline CDR1 reads SGHTA; CDR2 reads FQGNSA. Trimming stripped 8 bases from V and 5 bases from J, with 15 bases between.